This TCR beta chain stems from a study of shared clonotypes between healthy human individuals (dated by TCRdb to the early 2020s). Describing the broader study: A few men and a couple of women, aged 18 to 49 years, made up the cohort. Libraries were prepared and TCR repertoires were sequenced by different laboratories using diverse techniques, in order to increase sequencing depth and limit assay-specific biases. For each donor, CD4 naive and CD4 memory were each given three plates, CD8 naive was given two plates, and CD8 memory was given one plate. Per donor, leukapheresis produced somewhere between about 0.85 and 8.9 billion PBMCs. To estimate repertoire size and how much clonotype sharing occurs between individuals, the study deeply sequenced the blood TCR repertoires of five or six healthy adults.

V is shortened by 2 bases, J by 4 bases, and the region joining them spans 9 bases. Spanning cysteine to phenylalanine, the CDR3 consists of 14 amino acids. Kept here is only the CDR3 DNA, which spans 42 bases and is read in frame from base 1. The germline V gene (reference sequence) specifies GTSNPN as CDR1 and SVGIG as CDR2. To note about this clone: Its specific antigen is unknown. No base quality values were provided; no much bigger clone lies one nucleotide off. At the DNA level, this CDR3 is encoded by other sequences in the same sample as well.

The donors were healthy, HIV-negative adults with no recently reported acute infections or vaccinations. Every donor was a Caucasian adult residing in Nashville, Tennessee, USA. CD8 memory samples consisted of magnetically selected CD45RO+ cells combined with CCR7-negative CD45RA+ effector memory (TemRA) cells. Blood was obtained by leukapheresis, after which PBMCs were separated by Ficoll-Histopaque density gradient centrifugation and cryopreserved in liquid nitrogen vapor phase. Analytical flow cytometry was used to check the purity and quantity of each magnetically sorted T cell population. Each sorted fraction had its genomic DNA isolated and then quantified by UV absorbance on a Nanodrop 2000c. TCR CDR3 regions were amplified from genomic DNA by multiplex PCR using the deep immunoSEQ assay. Extracted genomic DNA from each cell subset was spread evenly across all wells of several immunoSEQ 96-well plates, with each plate serving as a replicate. For sorted subsets, each replicate PCR was loaded with around 200 ng genomic DNA, equivalent to some 27,000 T cell genomes. Purified libraries were measured with a Qubit 3.0 fluorometer, size-checked on a Bioanalyzer 2100, and measured again with the KAPA Library Quantification kit. A separate single-read 150-cycle Illumina NextSeq 550 flow cell was used to sequence each immunoSEQ 96-well plate. Per the original workflow: Because the immunoSEQ output included only junctional sequences and no quality scores, the filtering could not be the same as the filtering used for full-length reads. Sequences were annotated with PyIR, a Python wrapper for IgBLAST v1.9, and V/J genes and CDR3 were assigned using IMGT germline references. Any read was removed if the V/J assignment was weak (E-value above 1e-6), the CDR3 was missing, or the read contained stop codons, out-of-frame junctions, or ambiguous translated residues. A V3J clonotype was defined by an identical inferred V gene, J gene, and CDR3 amino acid sequence. Percentage overlap between repertoires was computed as shared unique clonotypes divided by the size of the smaller repertoire. RTK rarefaction, the Chao1 estimator, and Recon v2.1 estimates of unobserved clonotypes were used to assess repertoire richness. Generation probabilities were computed with OLGA for all TCRbeta clonotypes obtained by the gDNA method from a handful of donors. Imported from immuneACCESS, the table was reduced by TCRdb to in-frame sequences with V and J called. These copies leave out some clones; in studies compared against another copy, an unresolved V gene accounts for under half, and the cause of the remainder is not known. V, J and clone size are taken as reported in that table, and D and trimming were inferred from the DNA itself. Present in this sample are fewer than 100,000 clones, about two thirds of which were seen just once. The ten top clones hold 35% to 55% of the sample.

Broad study findings and their caveats: Pairwise subsampling indicated that sequencing depth was expected to affect the degree of clonotype sharing among donors. Higher generation probabilities were observed for clonotypes shared by all four sorted-subset donors than for non-shared clonotypes. Approximately 5% of naive CD4, 3% to 4% of naive CD8, approximately 2% of memory CD4, and 0.4% of memory CD8 clonotypes were shared across several donors. The genetic and exposure-history diversity represented was limited by the small number of donors. Even with the large sequencing depth, rarefaction of the sorted-subset datasets indicated that sequencing was incomplete. Sampling was restricted to blood, and TCR repertoires in tissues likely differ from the TCR repertoires found in blood. Larger estimated clonotype richness was generally found for naive subsets than for memory subsets.

The TCR comes from a man aged 25 to 40 in good health. Material for sequencing was memory CD8+ T cells sorted from blood. The cell subset or site label, read with the paper, signifies: CD45RO+ cells pooled with CCR7-negative TemRA cells. The chain was built from TRBV30 and TRBJ2-6, with the D gene not clear enough to name. The nucleotides read TGTGCCTGGAGTTTGGATAGCGGGGCCAACGTCCTGACTTTC. Its product reads: CAWSLDSGANVLTF.